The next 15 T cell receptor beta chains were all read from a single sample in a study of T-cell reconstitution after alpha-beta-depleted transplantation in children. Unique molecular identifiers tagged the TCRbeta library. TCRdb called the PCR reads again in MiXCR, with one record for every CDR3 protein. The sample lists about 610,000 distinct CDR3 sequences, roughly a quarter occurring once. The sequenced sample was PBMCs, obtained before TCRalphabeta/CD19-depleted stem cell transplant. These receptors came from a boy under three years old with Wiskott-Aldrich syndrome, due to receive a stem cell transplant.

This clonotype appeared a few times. CDR3 loop: CAWSASDYGYTF. The CDR3 region has the DNA TGTGCCTGGAGTGCTAGCGACTATGGCTACACCTTC. This chain links TRBV30 with TRBJ1-2; D is undetermined. CDR1 and CDR2 from the germline V gene are GTSNPN and SVGIG (reference sequence). The CDR3 contains 12 residues. The V end lost 1 base, the J end lost 3 bases, and 6 bases lay between the germline ends.

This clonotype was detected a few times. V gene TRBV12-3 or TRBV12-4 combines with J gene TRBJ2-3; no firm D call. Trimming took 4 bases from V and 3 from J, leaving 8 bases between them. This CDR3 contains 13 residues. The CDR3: CASSSQKTDTQYF. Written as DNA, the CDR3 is TGTGCCAGCAGTTCCCAGAAAACAGATACGCAGTATTTT.

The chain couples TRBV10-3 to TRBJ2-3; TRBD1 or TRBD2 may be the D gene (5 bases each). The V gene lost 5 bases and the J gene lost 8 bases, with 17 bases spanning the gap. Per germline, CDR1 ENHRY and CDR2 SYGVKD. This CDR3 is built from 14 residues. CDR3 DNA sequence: TGTGCCATCAGTCCCTCTCAGGGACGGGGTACGCAGTATTTT. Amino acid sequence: CAISPSQGRGTQYF.

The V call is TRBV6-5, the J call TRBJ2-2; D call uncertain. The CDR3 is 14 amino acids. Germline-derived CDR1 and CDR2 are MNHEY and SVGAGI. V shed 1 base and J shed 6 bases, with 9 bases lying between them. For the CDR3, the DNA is TGTGCCAGCAGTTACTGGGGTGGGCCCGGGGAGCTGTTTTTT. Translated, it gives CASSYWGGPGELFF.

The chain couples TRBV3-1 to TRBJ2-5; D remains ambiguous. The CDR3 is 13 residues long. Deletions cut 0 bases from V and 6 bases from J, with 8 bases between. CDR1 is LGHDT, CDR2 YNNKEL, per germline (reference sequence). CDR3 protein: CASSQESVQTQYF. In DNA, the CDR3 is TGTGCCAGCAGCCAAGAAAGCGTCCAGACCCAGTACTTC.

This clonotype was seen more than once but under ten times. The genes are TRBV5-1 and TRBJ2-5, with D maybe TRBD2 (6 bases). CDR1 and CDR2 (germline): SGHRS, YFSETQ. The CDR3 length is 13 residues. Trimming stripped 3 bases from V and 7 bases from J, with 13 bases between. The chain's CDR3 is CASSSERARTQYF. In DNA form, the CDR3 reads TGCGCCAGCAGCTCGGAGCGGGCGAGGACCCAGTACTTC.

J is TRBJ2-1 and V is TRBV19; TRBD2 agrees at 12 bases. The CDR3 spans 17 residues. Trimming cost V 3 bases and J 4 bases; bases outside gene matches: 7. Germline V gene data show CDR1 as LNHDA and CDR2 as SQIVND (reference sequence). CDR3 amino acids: CASSIGLGLAGYNEQFF. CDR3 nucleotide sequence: TGTGCCAGTAGTATTGGGCTAGGACTAGCGGGATACAATGAGCAGTTCTTC.

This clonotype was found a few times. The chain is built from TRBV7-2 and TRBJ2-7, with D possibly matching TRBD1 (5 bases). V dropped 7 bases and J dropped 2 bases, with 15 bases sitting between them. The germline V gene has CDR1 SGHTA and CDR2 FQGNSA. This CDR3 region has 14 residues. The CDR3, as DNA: TGTGCCAGCACCCTATACCCAGGGACCTACGAGCAGTACTTC. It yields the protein CASTLYPGTYEQYF.

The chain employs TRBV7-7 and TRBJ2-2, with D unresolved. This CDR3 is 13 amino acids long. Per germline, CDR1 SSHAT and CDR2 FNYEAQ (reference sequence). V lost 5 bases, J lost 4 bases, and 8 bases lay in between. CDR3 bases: TGTGCCAGCAGCCCCATTACCACCGGGGAGCTGTTTTTT. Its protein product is CASSPITTGELFF.

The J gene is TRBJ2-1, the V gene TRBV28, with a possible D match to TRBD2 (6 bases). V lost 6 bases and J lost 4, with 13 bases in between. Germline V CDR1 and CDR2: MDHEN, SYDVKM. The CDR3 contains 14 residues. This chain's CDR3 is CASRLLGTYNEQFF. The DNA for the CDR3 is TGTGCCAGCAGACTGCTCGGGACTTACAATGAGCAGTTCTTC. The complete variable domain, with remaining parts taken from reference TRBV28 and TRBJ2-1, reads DVKVTQSSRYLVKRTGEKVFLECVQDMDHENMFWYRQDPGLGLRLIYFSYDVKMKEKGDIPEGYSVSREKKERFSLILESASTNQTSMYLCASRLLGTYNEQFFGPGTRLTVL.

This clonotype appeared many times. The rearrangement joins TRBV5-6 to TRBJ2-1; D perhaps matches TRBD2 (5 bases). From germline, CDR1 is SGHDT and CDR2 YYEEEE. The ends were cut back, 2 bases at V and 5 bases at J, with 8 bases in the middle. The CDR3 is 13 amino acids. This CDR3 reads CASSFSSNNEQFF. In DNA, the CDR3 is TGTGCCAGCAGCTTCTCTAGCAACAATGAGCAGTTCTTC.

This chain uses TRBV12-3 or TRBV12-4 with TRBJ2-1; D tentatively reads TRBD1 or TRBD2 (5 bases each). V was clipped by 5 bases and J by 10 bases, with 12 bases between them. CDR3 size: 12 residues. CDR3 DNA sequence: TGTGCCAGCAGTGTCGGGGCCGGGGAGCAGTTCTTC. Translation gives CASSVGAGEQFF.

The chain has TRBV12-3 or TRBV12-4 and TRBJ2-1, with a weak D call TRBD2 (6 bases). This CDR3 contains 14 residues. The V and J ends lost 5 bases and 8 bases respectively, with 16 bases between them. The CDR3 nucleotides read TGTGCCAGCAGTCAATACGTAGCGGTCTATGAGCAGTTCTTC. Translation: CASSQYVAVYEQFF.

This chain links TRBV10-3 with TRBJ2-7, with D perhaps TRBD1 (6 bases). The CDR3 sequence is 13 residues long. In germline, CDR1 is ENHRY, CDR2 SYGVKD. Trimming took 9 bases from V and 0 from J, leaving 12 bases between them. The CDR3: CAISRQDSYEQYF. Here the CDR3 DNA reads TGTGCCATATCCCGACAGGACTCCTACGAGCAGTACTTC.

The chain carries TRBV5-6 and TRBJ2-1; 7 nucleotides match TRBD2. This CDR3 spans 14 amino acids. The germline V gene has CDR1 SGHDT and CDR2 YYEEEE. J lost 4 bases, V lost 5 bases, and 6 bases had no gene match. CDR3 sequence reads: CASSLTSKYNEQFF. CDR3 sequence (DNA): TGTGCCAGCAGTCTGACTAGCAAATACAATGAGCAGTTCTTC.